This T cell receptor beta chain was sequenced in a study of technical replicates of blood from a handful of donors. The method was immunoSEQ multiplex PCR; TCRdb's version includes in-frame clones alone and lacks a portion of them. The sample records 7,500 to 9,500 clones, 91% being singletons. The V end was cut by 2 bases, the J end by 1 base, with 9 bases between. The CDR3 contains 13 residues. CDR1 is GTSNPN and CDR2 is SVGIG in the germline V gene (reference sequence). What was sequenced was PBMCs. J is TRBJ2-7 and V is TRBV30, with D possibly being TRBD1 (5 bases). This receptor was identified in a human donor in good health. The CDR3 protein is CAWSRQGSYEQYF. The CDR3 nucleotides read TGTGCCTGGAGTAGGCAGGGATCCTACGAGCAGTACTTC.